This record looks at one TCR beta chain sequence and its context. The antigen is not known. At one end, the junction sequence differs from germline, possibly due to a read error. The record originates from a study of blood T cells in healthy people across ages. Study outcomes and limitations: Both naive CD4+ cell counts and diversity were greater in long-lived donors than in aged donors. Any conclusive comparison of naive versus antigen-experienced cells was prevented by using unsorted PBMCs.

PCR was performed a second time for roughly 6 to 12 cycles using a sample-barcoded 5' primer and a J-beta primer mix. Every cDNA was tagged by a template-switch adaptor with 12 random nucleotides. TCRdb re-called the 5' RACE reads through MiXCR, storing one row per CDR3 protein. The table has some 1.4 million distinct CDR3 sequences, approximately 38% seen once. The CDR3 has 14 residues. Per germline, CDR1 MNHEY and CDR2 SMNVEV (reference sequence). Isolating PBMCs gave at least 6 million of these cells per sample. The sequenced sample consisted of blood. The sequence was collected from a young woman in good health. The chain carries TRBV27 and TRBJ1-1, with 7 bases fitting TRBD1. Here the CDR3 DNA reads TGTGCCAGCAGGCAATCAGGGGGGAGGACTGGAGCTTTCTTT. It is translated as CASRQSGGRTGAFF.